This TCR beta chain was observed in a study of T cell responses to AZD1222 COVID-19 vaccine. Germline V gene sequence: CDR1 SGHRS, CDR2 YFSETQ. The CDR3 spans 20 residues. Libraries were prepared by immunoSEQ multiplex PCR; TCRdb keeps only in-frame clonotypes and omits some of them. The repertoire holds roughly 160,000 clones, approximately 90% seen once, with about 1.5% in the top ten. Notes on this clone: At one of its ends the junction is not consistent with the germline gene, which may arise from a read error.

This sample comprised peripheral blood, obtained 28 days after the second AZD1222 dose. The V call is TRBV5-1, the J call TRBJ2-2, with TRBD2 matching 11 bases. This receptor was identified in an adult who received the AZD1222 COVID-19 vaccine. DNA for the CDR3: TGCGCCAGCACCTTGAACCCCTTAGCGGGGGGGCCATCTTTCGCCGGGGAGCTGTTTTTT. This gives the protein CASTLNPLAGGPSFAGELFF.